This T cell receptor beta chain came from a study of blood T cell repertoires in COVID-19. In the study overall: Material from acute and convalescent COVID-19 was sourced from the United States, Italy and Spain. PBMCs, B-cell-depleted T cells, or T cells were the source of the cDNA or gDNA that made up the material.

This clone was observed a single time. Deletions cut 9 bases from V and 8 bases from J, with 16 bases between. CDR3 length equals 13 residues. The germline CDR1 and CDR2 sequences are SNHLY and FYNNEI. Original processing notes: Amplification from reference gene primers served as the basis for estimated nucleated cell counts. The repertoire was sequenced with immunoSEQ multiplex PCR; TCRdb's copy has only in-frame clones and lacks some. That table gives V, J and clone size, and the DNA gave D and trimming. The sample contains 200,000 to 250,000 clones, approximately 84% of which appear only once. V and J are TRBV2 and TRBJ1-4; TRBD1 might be the D (6 bases). The TCR comes from a woman aged 60-75 years with acute or convalescent COVID-19. Specimen: peripheral blood. The CDR3 DNA reads as TGTGCCAGTCGCCGGGACATAGGCGAAAAACTGTTTTTT. Amino acid sequence: CASRRDIGEKLFF.